This TCR beta chain was documented in a study of cytomegalovirus exposure and HLA in healthy donors. General observations from the study: Three CMV-associated chains proved CMV antigen-specific in vitro. According to a subsequent analysis, TCR clusters from the first cohort were inclined to appear together in the roughly 110 validation repertoires. Researchers catalogued over 150 TCR beta chains as cytomegalovirus-associated.

Worth noting for this clone: Its antigen is currently unknown.

Sequenced by immunoSEQ multiplex PCR; TCRdb stores in-frame clones only, minus some. Counted here are 150,000 to 200,000 clones, about 90% occurring once; the ten biggest clones make up around 2.7%. Deletions cut 10 bases from V and 0 bases from J, with 16 bases between. This CDR3 has 15 residues. Germline V gene lookup returns CDR1 MDHEN and CDR2 SYDVKM. These donors were members of the approximately 110-subject validation cohort, a group separate from the roughly 670-subject first cohort. This sequence joins TRBV28 and TRBJ2-1, with D maybe TRBD2 (7 bases). Source material: PBMCs. The TCR comes from a woman younger than 30 in good health and CMV-seropositive. The CDR3 is CATKGGASSYNEQFF. In DNA form, the CDR3 reads TGTGCCACCAAGGGGGGGGCAAGCTCCTACAATGAGCAGTTCTTC.